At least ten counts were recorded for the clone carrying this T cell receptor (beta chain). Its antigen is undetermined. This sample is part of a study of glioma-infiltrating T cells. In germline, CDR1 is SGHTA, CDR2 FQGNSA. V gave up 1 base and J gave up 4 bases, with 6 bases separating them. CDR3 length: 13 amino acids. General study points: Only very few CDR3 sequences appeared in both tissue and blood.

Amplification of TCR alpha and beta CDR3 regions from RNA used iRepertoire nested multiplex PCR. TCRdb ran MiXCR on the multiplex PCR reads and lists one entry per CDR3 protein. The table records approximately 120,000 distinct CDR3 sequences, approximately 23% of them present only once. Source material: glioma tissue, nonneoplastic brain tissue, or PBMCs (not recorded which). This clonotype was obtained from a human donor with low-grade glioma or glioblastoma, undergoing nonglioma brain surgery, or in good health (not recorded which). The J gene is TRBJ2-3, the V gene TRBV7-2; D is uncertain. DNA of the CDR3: TGTGCCAGCAGCTTAGACGGTTCAGATACGCAGTATTTT. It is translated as CASSLDGSDTQYF. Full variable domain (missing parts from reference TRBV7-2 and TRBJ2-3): GAGVSQSPSNKVTEKGKDVELRCDPISGHTALYWYRQSLGQGLEFLIYFQGNSAPDKSGLPSDRFSAERTGGSVSTLTIQRTQQEDSAVYLCASSLDGSDTQYFGPGTRLTVL.